A single T cell receptor beta chain is shown here with its context. Antigen unknown. The study ran its PCR with 60 Vbeta and 13 Jbeta primers. This table comes from immunoSEQ multiplex PCR, and its TCRdb copy is limited to in-frame clones, with some not included. Among about 190,000 clones listed, approximately 86% were seen once. This entry comes from a study of cytomegalovirus exposure and HLA in healthy donors. With V trimmed by 5 bases and J by 2 bases, 3 bases remained unmatched. Germline CDR1 reads ENHRY; CDR2 reads SYGVKD. The CDR3 is made up of 14 amino acids. Study-level points and caveats: There were approximately 150 TCR beta chains listed as cytomegalovirus-associated.

The clonotype originates from a boy younger than 10 in good health and CMV-seronegative. This rearrangement joins TRBV10-3 to TRBJ2-3; 8 nucleotides agree with TRBD2. Sequencing was performed on PBMCs. CDR3 nucleotides: TGTGCCATCAGTTTAGCGGGAATCACAGATACGCAGTATTTT. Translated, it gives CAISLAGITDTQYF.